This T cell receptor (beta chain) was captured in a study of shared clonotypes between healthy human individuals. The CDR3 has 13 residues. CDR1 and CDR2 (germline): SGHTA, FQGTGA. Trimming shortened V by 5 bases and J by 8 bases, and 12 bases separated the two germline ends. Libraries were prepared by immunoSEQ multiplex PCR; TCRdb keeps only in-frame clonotypes and omits some of them. This repertoire shows more than 400,000 clones, roughly 80% found once; its top ten account for around 13%. This sequence joins TRBV7-3 and TRBJ2-2; possibly TRBD1 for D (6 bases). Sequenced: PBMCs. The TCR was taken from a woman aged 35 to 49 in good health. Some clones in this sample may be carry-over from other donors' samples. CDR3 bases: TGTGCCAGCAGCCCCGGGACATCGGGGGAGCTGTTTTTT. The encoded protein is CASSPGTSGELFF.